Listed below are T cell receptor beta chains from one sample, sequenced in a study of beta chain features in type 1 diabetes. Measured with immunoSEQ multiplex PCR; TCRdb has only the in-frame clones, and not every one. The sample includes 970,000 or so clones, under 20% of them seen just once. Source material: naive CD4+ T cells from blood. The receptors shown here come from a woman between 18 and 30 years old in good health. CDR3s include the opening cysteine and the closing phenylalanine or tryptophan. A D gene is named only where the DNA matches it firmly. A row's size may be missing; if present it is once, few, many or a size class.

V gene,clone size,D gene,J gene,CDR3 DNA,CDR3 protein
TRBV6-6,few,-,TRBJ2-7,TGTGCCAGCCTGACGTACGAGCAGTACTTC,CASLTYEQYF
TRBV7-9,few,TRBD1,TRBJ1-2,TGTGCCAGCAGCCCGCCGGGACAGTACTATGGCTACACCTTC,CASSPPGQYYGYTF
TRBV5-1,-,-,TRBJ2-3,TGCGCCAGCAGCTTGGCGGGGAGTACGGATACGCAGTATTTT,CASSLAGSTDTQYF
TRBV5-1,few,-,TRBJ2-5,TGCGCCAGCAGCTTGGTCCAGGGGGGACGAGGGGAGACCCAGTACTTC,CASSLVQGGRGETQYF
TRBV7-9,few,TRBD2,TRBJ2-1,TGTGCCAGCAGCCAGACTAGCGGGAGGAACAATGAGCAGTTCTTC,CASSQTSGRNNEQFF
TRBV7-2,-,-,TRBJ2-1,TGTGCCAGCAGCGCCGACAAGAGCTCCTACAATGAGCAGTTCTTC,CASSADKSSYNEQFF
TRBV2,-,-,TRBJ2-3,TGTGCCAGCACTACATCTTCAGATACGCAGTATTTT,CASTTSSDTQYF
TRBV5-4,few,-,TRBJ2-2,TGTGCCAGCCGGGGCCCTTCGAACACCGGGGAGCTGTTTTTT,CASRGPSNTGELFF
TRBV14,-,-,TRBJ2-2,TGTGCCAGCAGCCGAAAAAGGCGTGGCAGGGAACCGAACACCGGGGAGCTGTTTTTT,CASSRKRRGREPNTGELFF
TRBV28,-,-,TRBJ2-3,TGTGCCAGCAGTTTGGATACGCAGTATTTT,CASSLDTQYF
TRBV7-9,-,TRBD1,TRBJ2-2,TGTGCCAGCAGCCCGGGCAGGACAGGGGTCACCGGGGAGCTGTTTTTT,CASSPGRTGVTGELFF
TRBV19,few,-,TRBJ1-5,TGTGCCAGTAGTATCGGGCAGCTGAGCCAGCCCCAGCATTTT,CASSIGQLSQPQHF
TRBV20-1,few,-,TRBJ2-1,TGCAGTGCCAGCAGGGGTGAGCAGTTCTTC,CSASRGEQFF
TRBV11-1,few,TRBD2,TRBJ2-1,TGTGCCAGCAGCTTGTCTGGCCTAGCGGGACCTGAGCAGTTCTTC,CASSLSGLAGPEQFF
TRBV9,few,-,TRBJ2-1,TGTGCCAGCTCGGGGGGCCCTACGCACTACAATGAGCAGTTCTTC,CASSGGPTHYNEQFF
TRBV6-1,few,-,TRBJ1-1,TGTGCCAGCAGTGAGTCGGGGTTTACTGAAGCTTTCTTT,CASSESGFTEAFF
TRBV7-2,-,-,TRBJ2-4,TGTGCCAGCAGCTTAGCGGGAAAGACGGACATTCAGTACTTC,CASSLAGKTDIQYF
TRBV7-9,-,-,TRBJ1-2,TGTGCCAGCAGCAGAACCGGGACAAGTTATGGCTACACCTTC,CASSRTGTSYGYTF
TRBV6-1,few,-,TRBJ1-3,TGTGCCAGCAGTGAAGCGCTGGGTTCCGATGGAAACACCATATATTTT,CASSEALGSDGNTIYF
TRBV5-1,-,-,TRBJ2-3,TGCGCCAGCAGCCGGAGGGACCGCCGAGGGACCTACACAGATACGCAGTATTTT,CASSRRDRRGTYTDTQYF
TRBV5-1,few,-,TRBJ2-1,TGCGCCAGCAGCTTGGGTCGAACTGAGCAGTTCTTC,CASSLGRTEQFF
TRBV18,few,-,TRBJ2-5,TGTGCCAGCTCGGGGGCCCAAGAGACCCAGTACTTC,CASSGAQETQYF
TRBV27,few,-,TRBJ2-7,TGTGCCAGCAGTCCCCAAGACCCTCTACGCGAGCAGTACTTC,CASSPQDPLREQYF
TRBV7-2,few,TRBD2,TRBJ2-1,TGTGCCAGCAGCCTACTAGCGGGAGCTACGTACAATGAGCAGTTCTTC,CASSLLAGATYNEQFF
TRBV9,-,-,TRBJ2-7,TGTGCCAGCAGCGTAGATCAGGGGATCTCCTACGAGCAGTACTTC,CASSVDQGISYEQYF
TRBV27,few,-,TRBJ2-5,TGTGCCAGCAGTTCGGCCGTTCGTAAGGAGACCCAGTACTTC,CASSSAVRKETQYF
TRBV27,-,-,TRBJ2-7,TGTGCCAGCAGTTCTCGGCCCTCATCCTACGAGCAGTACTTC,CASSSRPSSYEQYF
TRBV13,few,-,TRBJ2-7,TGTGCCAGCGGAAAGGAGGGGGCCTACGAGCAGTACTTC,CASGKEGAYEQYF
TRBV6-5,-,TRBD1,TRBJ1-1,TGTGCCAGCAGAGACCGGGGACAGCCGAACACTGAAGCTTTCTTT,CASRDRGQPNTEAFF
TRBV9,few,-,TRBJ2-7,TGTGCCAGCAGCGTAGCGGGAGATCCCTACTACGAGCAGTACTTC,CASSVAGDPYYEQYF
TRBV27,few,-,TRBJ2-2,TGTGCCAGCGCGGTCGGGGCGAACACCGGGGAGCTGTTTTTT,CASAVGANTGELFF
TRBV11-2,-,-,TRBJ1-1,TGTGCCAGCAGCTCGCCCGGGACACAGAACACTGAAGCTTTCTTT,CASSSPGTQNTEAFF
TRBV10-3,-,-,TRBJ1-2,TGTGCCATCAGTGGCCCTGGCTACACCTTC,CAISGPGYTF
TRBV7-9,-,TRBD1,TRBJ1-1,TGTGCCAGCAGCTACCGGGACAGGGGATTTAGAGCTTTCTTT,CASSYRDRGFRAFF
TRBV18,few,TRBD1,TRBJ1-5,TGTGCCAGCTCGCCTACTCCGGGACAGGTCAATCAGCCCCAGCATTTT,CASSPTPGQVNQPQHF
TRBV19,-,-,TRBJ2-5,TGTGCCAGTAGTCGACAGATCTCCCAAGAGACCCAGTACTTC,CASSRQISQETQYF
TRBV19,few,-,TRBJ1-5,TGTGCCAGTAGTATAATAGGGGCAGGTAATCAGCCCCAGCATTTT,CASSIIGAGNQPQHF
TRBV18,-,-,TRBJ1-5,TGTGCCAGCTCACCGTGGGCAGGGGTCTCAGCCCAGCATTTT,CASSPWAGVSAQHF
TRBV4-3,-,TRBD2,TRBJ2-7,TGCGCCAGCAGCCAAGAGCTTGAAGGGCTAGCGGGAGGGCCCAGGTACGAGCAGTACTTC,CASSQELEGLAGGPRYEQYF
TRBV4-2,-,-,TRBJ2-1,TGTGCCAGCAGCCAAGAAGGGTGGGGGAGAGAGCAGTTCTTC,CASSQEGWGREQFF
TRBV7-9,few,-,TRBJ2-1,TGTGCCAGCATCCCACACAGCTCCTACAATGAGCAGTTCTTC,CASIPHSSYNEQFF
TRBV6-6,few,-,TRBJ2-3,TGTGCCAGCAGTTACGTAGGGGCTAGCACAGATACGCAGTATTTT,CASSYVGASTDTQYF
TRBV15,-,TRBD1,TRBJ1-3,TGTGCCACCAGCAGAGTTGGGACAGCGAAAAGTCTCTCTGGAAACACCATATATTTT,CATSRVGTAKSLSGNTIYF
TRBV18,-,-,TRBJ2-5,TGTGCCAGCTCACCACGAAGGACAGAAAGAAACCAAGAGACCCAGTACTTC,CASSPRRTERNQETQYF
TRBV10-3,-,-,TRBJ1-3,TGTGCCATCAGCTCAGATTGGACAGTAGGAAGCACCATATATTTT,CAISSDWTVGSTIYF
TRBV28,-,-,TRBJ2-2,TGTGCCAGCAGTTTACATGCGAACACCGGGGAGCTGTTTTTT,CASSLHANTGELFF
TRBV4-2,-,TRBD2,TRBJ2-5,TGTGCCAGCAGCCAAGATCGGGGGGGGAACCAAGAGACCCAGTACTTC,CASSQDRGGNQETQYF
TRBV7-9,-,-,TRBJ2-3,TGTGCCAGCAGCTTTTCAGGAGATACGCAGTATTTT,CASSFSGDTQYF
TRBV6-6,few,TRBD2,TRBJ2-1,TGTGCCAGCAGTACGACTAGCGTTAACAATGAGCAGTTCTTC,CASSTTSVNNEQFF
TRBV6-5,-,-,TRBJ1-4,TGTGCCAGCAGTAGGGCCCGTCCTGAAAAACTGTTTTTT,CASSRARPEKLFF
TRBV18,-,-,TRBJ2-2,TGTGCCAGCTCACCACCAGGTTCCGGGGAGCTGTTTTTT,CASSPPGSGELFF
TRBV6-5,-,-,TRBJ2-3,TGTGCCAGCAGTTACTTGGCACCAAGGAGCCGTATGTATTTT,CASSYLAPRSRMYF
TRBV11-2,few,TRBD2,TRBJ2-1,TGTGCCAGCATCGATGGGGGACTAGCGGGAGGTTCCTACAATGAGCAGTTCTTC,CASIDGGLAGGSYNEQFF
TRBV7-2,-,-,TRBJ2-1,TGTGCCAGCAGCTCTGATCGGTGGCGGTCTTTCGAGCAGTTCTTC,CASSSDRWRSFEQFF
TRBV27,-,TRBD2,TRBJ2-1,TGTGCCAGCAGTTTTGATACTAGCGGGAGGGGTGAGCAGTTCTTC,CASSFDTSGRGEQFF
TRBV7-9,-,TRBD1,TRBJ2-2,TGTGCCAGCAGCTTGAACCGGGACAGGGTGCCCGGGGAGCTGTTTTTT,CASSLNRDRVPGELFF
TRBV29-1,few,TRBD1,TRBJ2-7,TGCAGCGTGGGGACAGGGCCCTACGAGCAGTACTTC,CSVGTGPYEQYF
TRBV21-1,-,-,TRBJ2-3,TGTGCCAGCAGCAGGGAGACTCCTAGCACAGATACGCAGTATTTT,CASSRETPSTDTQYF
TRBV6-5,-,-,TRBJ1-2,TGTGCCAGCAGCCGAGATCTTAACTATGGCTACACCTTC,CASSRDLNYGYTF